This TCR beta chain stems from a study of Graves' ophthalmopathy and Graves' hyperthyroidism (dated by TCRdb to the late 2010s). At the level of the whole study: Peripheral blood was collected at initial diagnosis, prior to any treatment. Once sampling was done, hyperthyroidism patients were given methimazole at a starting dose of 30 mg daily, while ophthalmopathy patients were given high-dose intravenous methylprednisolone. To tell Graves' ophthalmopathy apart from Graves' hyperthyroidism, and to predict which patients would progress to ophthalmopathy, the study relied on TCR beta repertoire signatures. A discovery set of 95 to 100 patients (43 ophthalmopathy, 57 stable hyperthyroidism) was enrolled to explore V-J signatures distinguishing ophthalmopathy from hyperthyroidism. An independent validation cohort was composed of around 19 hyperthyroidism patients and over 15 patients who later progressed from hyperthyroidism to ophthalmopathy. In about 6 hyperthyroidism patients, the T-cell repertoire of thyroid tissue was compared with the T-cell repertoire of blood. In total, 135 blood samples were TCR-sequenced: some 43 ophthalmopathy, some 75 hyperthyroidism and some 17 hyperthyroidism-to-ophthalmopathy patients. For training and testing, the 100 patients in the discovery cohort were randomly divided in a 7:3 ratio.

For repertoire sequencing, TCR beta CDR3 regions were amplified from RNA transcripts. A first-round RT-PCR used HTBI primers with the Qiagen OneStep RT-PCR kit, followed by a second-round multiplex PCR, size selection and purification. Sequencing of the libraries was carried out on an Illumina HiSeq2000 in paired-end mode with 100 bp reads. In the paper's pipeline: SOAPnuke was used to process the reads, removing any read that contained adapters or uncalled bases, had a mean Phred below 15, or lacked an exact match to the constant primer or identifier. High-quality paired reads were merged with COPE v1.2.5. Clonotypes were defined as unique nucleotide sequences and were aligned to IMGT TRB V, D and J references using MiTCR v1.1. Only V-J combinations with frequency above 0.0001 were analysed, covering approximately 99% of repertoires. For each V-J combination, a TCR clonal expansion and chaos score was defined as F50 clonal expansion divided by the chaos observed in the TCRdist matrix. Features were reduced by Welch's t-statistics and random forest to approximately 12 V-J combinations, which fed a naive Bayes classifier. Thyroid-blood repertoire similarity was quantified with the Morisita-Horn index. Through fastp at Q25 and MiXCR, TCRdb rebuilt clones from the public reads, retaining in-frame beta chains. Every CDR3 protein is listed once, alongside the most common genes and DNA of its rows. In this record, the V and J calls reflect TCRdb's handling and not the investigators' own analysis. The sample table holds about 410,000 distinct CDR3 sequences, of which around 20% were seen once. The ten most abundant clones make up around 1.4% of the sample.

Sequences LGHNA (CDR1) and YSLEER (CDR2) are obtained from the germline V gene. Cut back by 2 bases and 5 bases, the V and J ends lie 16 bases apart. The CDR3 has 17 amino acids, counting the end cysteine and phenylalanine. Only the CDR3 DNA is retained, 51 bases long and in frame from the first base. The paper as a whole reports these results and caveats: In cross-validation, the 13-signature model distinguished ophthalmopathy from stable hyperthyroidism with less than 90% sensitivity and 81.08% specificity, while in the test set the corresponding values were about 79% and 69%. Most expanded thyroid clonotypes with frequency above 0.001 were also detected in blood, suggesting blood repertoires may reflect the thyroid immune response. In validation, the model predicted ophthalmopathy progression with about 70% sensitivity and approximately 75% specificity; some 13 predicted patients were CT-confirmed with GO in a median of around 6 months. No statistical method was used to set the sample size in advance, and the investigators knew which group each participant was assigned to.

This clonotype was picked up many times. Its antigen is currently not known. Within one base of it there is no much larger clone, and no base qualities were kept. The ophthalmopathy patients had moderately to severely active disease, with a Clinical Activity Score of 3 or higher, a NOSPECS grade of 4 or higher, and a disease duration of less than 3 months. Anyone with other autoimmune diseases, uncontrolled infections, pregnancy or lactation was excluded from the study. Diagnosis was based on clinical symptoms, serum thyroxine, TRAb, thyroid ultrasound and orbital computed tomography. Ficoll-Paque density gradient centrifugation was used to isolate PBMCs from 10 ml of fresh peripheral blood. Total RNA was extracted using Trizol reagent, and RNA quality was checked on an Agilent 2100 Bioanalyzer.

The sequencing input was peripheral blood. Rearrangement joined TRBV4-3 to TRBJ1-6; a tentative D call is TRBD1 (5 bases match). The TCR originated in a woman aged 18-35 years with Graves' ophthalmopathy. Donor details come from another sample of the same person, matched by shared clones. The DNA sequence is TGCGCCAGCAGCCAATCAATCATAGGGGATGATAATTCACCCCTCCACTTT. Translated, it gives CASSQSIIGDDNSPLHF.